The entry below gives a single T cell receptor beta chain sequence along with its context. There is no known antigen for this receptor. There are no base qualities to consult, and no much larger clone falls within one base. Samples from volunteer blood donors who had recovered from COVID-19 were contributed by a second Seattle source. The collaborating institutions used their own protocols to collect whole blood in K2EDTA tubes. For TCRbeta analysis, collaborator samples were shipped as frozen whole blood, as isolated PBMCs, or as DNA extracted from either sample type. The data are from a study of blood T cell repertoires in COVID-19 (dated by TCRdb to the early 2020s). Some background on the complete study: Samples from collaborators originated in the United States, Italy and Spain and spanned both the acute and convalescent phases of COVID-19. A de-identified subject ID, COVID-19 status, age in years and sex were almost always included in the sample metadata. The dataset comprised deeply sampled blood TCRbeta repertoires from subjects exposed to, actively infected with, or recovered from COVID-19. The prospective study material was composed of cDNA or gDNA derived from T cells, B-cell-depleted T cells, or PBMCs. The repertoires were made available in a free public database intended to serve as a resource for research on the immune response to SARS-CoV-2. Where available, HLA class I and class II types were taken from metadata supplied by the sample provider and were not determined by assay-based typing. Samples came from the ongoing ImmuneRACE study (first 160 participants) plus 1,254 subjects from 6 global collaborators. Findings and caveats that apply to the study as a whole: The amount of clinical and demographic metadata varied by source and participant and was provided uncurated.

The CDR3 goes from the cysteine to the phenylalanine over 11 residues. Only the CDR3 region is kept as DNA, spanning 33 bases read in frame from base 1. V sheds 3 bases and J sheds 10 bases, leaving 8 bases between their ends. The germline V gene specifies KGHDR as CDR1 and SFDVKD as CDR2. TCRbeta CDR3 regions were amplified from genomic DNA by means of the immunoSEQ Assay, a bias-controlled multiplex PCR. The paper's data handling went like this. Within the assay, amplification of reference gene primers was used to estimate how many nucleated cells each sample contained. Sequence reads were collapsed and filtered to measure the absolute abundance of every unique TCRbeta CDR3 rearrangement. For each sample, productive Simpson clonality was calculated as the square root of Simpson's diversity index across productive rearrangements. TCRdb carries this immuneACCESS record with in-frame sequences only. Its versions omit some clonotypes, under half of them owing to an unresolved V gene in the studies checked, with the rest unexplained. From that table come the V and J calls and clone size; the DNA was used to work out D and trimming. This sample is represented by roughly 250,000 clones; about 85% of them were singletons. In total, the top ten clones hold 7.2% of the sample.

The sample was peripheral blood. This TCR was recovered from a man between 60 and 75 years old who had recovered from COVID-19. The chain joins TRBV24-1 to TRBJ1-2; the D gene lacks a confident call. The CDR3 protein is CATSDTRYYTF. In nucleotides, the sequence is TGTGCCACCAGTGATACGCGTTACTACACCTTC.